What follows are 3 T cell receptor beta chains derived from one specimen sequenced in a study of cytomegalovirus exposure and HLA in healthy donors. Libraries were prepared by immunoSEQ multiplex PCR; TCRdb keeps only in-frame clonotypes and omits some of them. The table lists over 150,000 clones, more than 65% of them singletons. The sample consisted of PBMCs. The receptors were gathered from a woman aged 25 to 39 in good health and CMV-seropositive.

The V gene is TRBV27, the J gene TRBJ1-5; no clear D. The germline CDR1 and CDR2 sequences are MNHEY and SMNVEV (reference sequence). This CDR3 is built from 14 residues. Trimming pared 0 bases from V and 6 bases from J, leaving 9 bases between. This CDR3 reads CASSLSPEGQPQHF. DNA of the CDR3: TGTGCCAGCAGTTTATCGCCGGAGGGTCAGCCCCAGCATTTT.

The rearrangement uses TRBV7-9 and TRBJ2-7; D remains ambiguous. This CDR3 contains 12 residues. The germline gives CDR1 SEHNR, CDR2 FQNEAQ (reference sequence). Trimming took 10 bases from V and 4 from J, leaving 14 bases between them. The CDR3 DNA is TGTGCCATCGACGACTTTAGTTACGAGCAGTACTTC. The encoded protein is CAIDDFSYEQYF.

The chain uses TRBV2 and TRBJ1-5, with D maybe TRBD1 (5 bases). V gave up 3 bases and J gave up 2 bases, with 11 bases separating them. This CDR3 comprises 15 residues. Germline-derived CDR1 and CDR2 are SNHLY and FYNNEI. CDR3 region: CASSEPRARNQPQHF. CDR3 bases: TGTGCCAGCAGTGAGCCCAGGGCCCGCAATCAGCCCCAGCATTTT.